This TCR beta chain was sequenced in a study of CD8 T cells in ankylosing spondylitis. TCRdb itself ran the 5' RACE reads through MiXCR, one entry per CDR3 protein. The data show hundreds of thousands of distinct CDR3 sequences, with about 26% seen just once and about 6.9% held by the top ten. General study results and limits: Enrichment of disease-linked clones was reportedly significant in matched ankylosing spondylitis synovial fluid. Several of the motif variants were reported before in synovial fluid and blood from reactive arthritis. Ankylosing spondylitis blood seemed to carry a telltale TCR beta motif made of under 10 highly homologous variants.

This clonotype was observed at least ten times. Antigen specificity is unknown. Sequenced sample: blood, either unsorted or a sorted T cell fraction (not recorded which). The receptor comes from a male donor with ankylosing spondylitis or in good health (not recorded which).

CDR3 DNA sequence: TGTGCCAGCAGCAAGAGGGCTAGCGGGAGGGAGACCCAGTACTTC. This translates into CASSKRASGRETQYF. V gene TRBV7-6 combines with J gene TRBJ2-5; 11 nucleotides match TRBD2. CDR1 is SGHVS and CDR2 is FNYEAQ in the germline V gene. Losses at the gene ends were 5 bases for V and 5 bases for J; bases not matched to a gene: 7. This CDR3 comprises 15 residues.